The following is a T cell receptor (beta chain) sequence with its context. The antigen remains undetermined. This sample was taken from a study of OX40 agonist ivuxolimab in advanced cancers. The overall study: The dose of intravenous ivuxolimab that patients received every 2 weeks ranged from 0.01 to 10 mg/kg. General study points: The 0.1-3.0 mg/kg partial responders had among the lowest clonal expansion. At 0.1 to 3.0 mg/kg, CD4+ and CD8+ blood T cells expanded clonally by week 6. On average, a greater number of expanded clones characterised CD8+ T cells relative to CD4+.

V lost 4 bases and J lost 0, with 4 bases in between. The CDR3 spans 12 residues. Germline lookup yields CDR1 SGHRS and CDR2 YFSETQ. TCRdb keeps only in-frame clones here, not all; method: immunoSEQ multiplex PCR. The table lists nearly 80,000 clones, about four fifths of them singletons, with over 0.4% in the top ten. The receptor's source is an adult with an advanced solid tumor such as melanoma, head and neck, liver or kidney cancer. The source material was CD4+ or CD8+ T cells sorted from blood, sampled in a trial of the OX40 agonist ivuxolimab. The chain couples TRBV5-1 to TRBJ2-5; D remains ambiguous. CDR3 DNA: TGCGCCAGCAGCGGAAACCAAGAGACCCAGTACTTC. Translated: CASSGNQETQYF.